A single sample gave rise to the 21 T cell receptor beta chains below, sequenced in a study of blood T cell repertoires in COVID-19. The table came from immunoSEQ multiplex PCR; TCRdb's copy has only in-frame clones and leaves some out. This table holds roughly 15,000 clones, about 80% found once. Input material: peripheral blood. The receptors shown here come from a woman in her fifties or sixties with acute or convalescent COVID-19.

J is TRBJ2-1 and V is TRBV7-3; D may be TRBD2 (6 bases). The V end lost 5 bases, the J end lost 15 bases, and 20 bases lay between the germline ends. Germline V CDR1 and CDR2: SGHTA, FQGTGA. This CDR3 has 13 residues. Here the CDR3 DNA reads TGTGCCAGCAGCACCAATACGGGGGAAACGGCGTTCTTC. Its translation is CASSTNTGETAFF.

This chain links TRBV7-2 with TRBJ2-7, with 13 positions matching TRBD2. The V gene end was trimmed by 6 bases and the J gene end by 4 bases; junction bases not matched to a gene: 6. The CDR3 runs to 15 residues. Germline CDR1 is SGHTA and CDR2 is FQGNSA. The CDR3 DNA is TGTGCCAGCAGTGCCGGACTAGCGGGAGTTTACGAGCAGTACTTC. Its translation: CASSAGLAGVYEQYF.

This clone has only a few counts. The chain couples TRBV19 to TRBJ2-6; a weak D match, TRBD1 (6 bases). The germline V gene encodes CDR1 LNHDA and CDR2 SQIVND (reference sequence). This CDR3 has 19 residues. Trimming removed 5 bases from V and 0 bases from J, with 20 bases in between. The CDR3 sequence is CASSPSRKDSLSGANVLTF. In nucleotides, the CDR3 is TGTGCCAGTAGTCCTTCCCGAAAGGACAGCCTCTCTGGGGCCAACGTCCTGACTTTC.

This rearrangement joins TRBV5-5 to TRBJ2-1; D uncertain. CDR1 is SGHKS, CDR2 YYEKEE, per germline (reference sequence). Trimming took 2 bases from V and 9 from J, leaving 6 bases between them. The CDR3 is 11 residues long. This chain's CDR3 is CASSFLSEQFF. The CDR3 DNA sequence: TGTGCCAGCAGCTTTCTTAGTGAGCAGTTCTTC.

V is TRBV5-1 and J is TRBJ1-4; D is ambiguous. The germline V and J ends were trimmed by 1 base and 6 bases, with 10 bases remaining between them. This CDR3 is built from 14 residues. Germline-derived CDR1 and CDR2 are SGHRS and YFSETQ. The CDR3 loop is CASSLTVNHEKLFF. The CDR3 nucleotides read TGCGCCAGCAGCTTGACAGTAAACCATGAAAAACTGTTTTTT.

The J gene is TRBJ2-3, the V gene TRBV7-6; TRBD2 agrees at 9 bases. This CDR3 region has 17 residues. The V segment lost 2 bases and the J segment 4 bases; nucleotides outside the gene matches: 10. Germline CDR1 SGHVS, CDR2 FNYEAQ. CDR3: CASSLTPGLAEADTQYF. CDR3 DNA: TGTGCCAGCAGCTTAACGCCGGGACTAGCAGAGGCAGATACGCAGTATTTT.

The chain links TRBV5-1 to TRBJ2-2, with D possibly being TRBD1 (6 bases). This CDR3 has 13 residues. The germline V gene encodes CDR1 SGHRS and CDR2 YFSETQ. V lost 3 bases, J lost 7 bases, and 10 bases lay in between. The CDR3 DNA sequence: TGCGCCAGCAGCTCACAGGGAGTCGGGGAGCTGTTTTTT. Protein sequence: CASSSQGVGELFF. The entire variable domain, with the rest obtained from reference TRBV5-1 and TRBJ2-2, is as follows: KAGVTQTPRYLIKTRGQQVTLSCSPISGHRSVSWYQQTPGQGLQFLFEYFSETQRNKGNFPGRFSGRQFSNSRSEMNVSTLELGDSALYLCASSSQGVGELFFGEGSRLTVL.

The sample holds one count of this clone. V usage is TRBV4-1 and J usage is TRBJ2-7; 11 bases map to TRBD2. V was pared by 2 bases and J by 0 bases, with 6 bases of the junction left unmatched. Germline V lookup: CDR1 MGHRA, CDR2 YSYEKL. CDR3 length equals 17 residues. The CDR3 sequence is CASSQPGLADSSYEQYF. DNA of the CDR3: TGCGCCAGCAGCCAACCGGGACTAGCGGATAGCTCCTACGAGCAGTACTTC.

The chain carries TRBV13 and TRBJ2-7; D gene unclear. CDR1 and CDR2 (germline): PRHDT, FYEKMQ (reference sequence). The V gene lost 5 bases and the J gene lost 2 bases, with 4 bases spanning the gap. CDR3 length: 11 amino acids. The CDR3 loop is CASSRTYEQYF. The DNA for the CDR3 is TGTGCCAGCAGCCGTACCTACGAGCAGTACTTC.

Here the CDR3 DNA reads TGTGCCAGCAGCGTAGGGACAGGGTACGGCTACACCTTC. As protein: CASSVGTGYGYTF. The genes are TRBV9 and TRBJ1-2; 8 bases match TRBD1. V lost 0 bases to trimming and J lost 8 bases; unmatched junction nucleotides: 3. Germline CDR1 reads SGDLS; CDR2 reads YYNGEE. This CDR3 has 13 residues. The variable domain in full, completed from reference TRBV9 and TRBJ1-2, reads DSGVTQTPKHLITATGQRVTLRCSPRSGDLSVYWYQQSLDQGLQFLIQYYNGEERAKGNILERFSAQQFPDLHSELNLSSLELGDSALYFCASSVGTGYGYTFGSGTRLTVV.

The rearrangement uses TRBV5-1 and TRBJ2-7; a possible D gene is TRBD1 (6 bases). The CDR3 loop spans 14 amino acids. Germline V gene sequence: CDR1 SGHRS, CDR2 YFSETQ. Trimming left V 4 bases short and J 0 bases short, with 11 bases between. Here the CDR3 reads CASSIRQDSYEQYF. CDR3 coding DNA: TGCGCCAGCAGCATACGACAGGACTCCTACGAGCAGTACTTC.

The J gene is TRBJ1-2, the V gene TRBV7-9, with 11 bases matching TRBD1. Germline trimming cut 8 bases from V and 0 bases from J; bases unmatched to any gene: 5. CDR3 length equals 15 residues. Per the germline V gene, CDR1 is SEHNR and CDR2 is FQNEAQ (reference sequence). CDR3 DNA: TGTGCCAGCGAGGACAGGGGGCCGGCTAACTATGGCTACACCTTC. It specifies CASEDRGPANYGYTF. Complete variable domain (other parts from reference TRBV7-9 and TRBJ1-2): DTGVSQNPRHKITKRGQNVTFRCDPISEHNRLYWYRQTLGQGPEFLTYFQNEAQLEKSRLLSDRFSAERPKGSFSTLEIQRTEQGDSAMYLCASEDRGPANYGYTFGSGTRLTVV.

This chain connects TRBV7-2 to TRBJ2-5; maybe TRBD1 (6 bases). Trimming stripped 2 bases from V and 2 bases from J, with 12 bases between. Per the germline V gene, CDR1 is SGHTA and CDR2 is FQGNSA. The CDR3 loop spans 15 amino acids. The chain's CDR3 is CASSLIEGGQETQYF. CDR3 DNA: TGTGCCAGCAGCTTAATTGAAGGGGGTCAAGAGACCCAGTACTTC.

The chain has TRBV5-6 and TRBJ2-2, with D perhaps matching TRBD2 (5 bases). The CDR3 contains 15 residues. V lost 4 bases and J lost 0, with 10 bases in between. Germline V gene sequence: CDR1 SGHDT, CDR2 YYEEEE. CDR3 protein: CASSPLDSNTGELFF. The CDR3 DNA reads TGTGCCAGCAGCCCCCTGGACTCGAACACCGGGGAGCTGTTTTTT.

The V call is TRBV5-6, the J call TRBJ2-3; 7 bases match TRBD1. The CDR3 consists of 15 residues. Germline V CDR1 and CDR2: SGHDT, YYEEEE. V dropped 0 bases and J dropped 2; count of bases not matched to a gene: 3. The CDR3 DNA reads TGTGCCAGCAGCTTGGGGGGACAGTTCACAGATACGCAGTATTTT. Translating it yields CASSLGGQFTDTQYF.

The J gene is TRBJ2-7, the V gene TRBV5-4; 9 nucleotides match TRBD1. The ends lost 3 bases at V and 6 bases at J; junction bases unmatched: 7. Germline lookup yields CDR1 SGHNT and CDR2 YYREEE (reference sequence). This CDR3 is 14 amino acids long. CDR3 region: CASSSSGTGLEQYF. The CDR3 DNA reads TGTGCCAGCAGCTCTTCCGGGACAGGGCTCGAGCAGTACTTC. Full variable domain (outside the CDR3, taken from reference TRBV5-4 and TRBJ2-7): ETGVTQSPTHLIKTRGQQVTLRCSSQSGHNTVSWYQQALGQGPQFIFQYYREEENGRGNFPPRFSGLQFPNYSSELNVNALELDDSALYLCASSSSGTGLEQYFGPGTRLTVT.

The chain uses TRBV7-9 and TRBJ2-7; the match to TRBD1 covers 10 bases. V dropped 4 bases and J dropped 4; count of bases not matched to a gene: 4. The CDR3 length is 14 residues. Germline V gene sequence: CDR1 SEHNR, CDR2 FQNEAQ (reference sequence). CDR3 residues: CASSSMDRGYEQYF. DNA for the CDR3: TGTGCCAGCAGCTCTATGGACAGGGGGTACGAGCAGTACTTC.

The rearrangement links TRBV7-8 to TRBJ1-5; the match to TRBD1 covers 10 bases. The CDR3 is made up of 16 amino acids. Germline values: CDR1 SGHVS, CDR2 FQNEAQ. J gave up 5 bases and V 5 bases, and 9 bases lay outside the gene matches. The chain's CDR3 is CASSQRRGTGDQPQHF. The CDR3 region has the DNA TGTGCCAGCAGCCAACGACGCGGGACAGGGGATCAGCCCCAGCATTTT.

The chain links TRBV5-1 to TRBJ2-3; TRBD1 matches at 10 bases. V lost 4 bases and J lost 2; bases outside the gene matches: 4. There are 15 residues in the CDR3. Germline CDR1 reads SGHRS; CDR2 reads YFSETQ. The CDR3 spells CASSAGQGYTDTQYF. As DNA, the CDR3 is TGCGCCAGCAGCGCGGGACAGGGGTACACAGATACGCAGTATTTT.

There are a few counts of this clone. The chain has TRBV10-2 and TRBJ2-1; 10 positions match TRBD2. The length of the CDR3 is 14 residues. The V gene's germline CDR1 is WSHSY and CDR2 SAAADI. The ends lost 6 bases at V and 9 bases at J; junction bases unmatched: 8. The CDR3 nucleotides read TGCGCCAGCAGGGAGCGGGGGGGCTCAGTTGAGCAGTTCTTC. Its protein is CASRERGGSVEQFF.

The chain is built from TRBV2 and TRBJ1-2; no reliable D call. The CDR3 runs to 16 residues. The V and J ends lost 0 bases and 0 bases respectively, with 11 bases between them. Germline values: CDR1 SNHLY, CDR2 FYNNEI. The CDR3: CASSEALRGTNYGYTF. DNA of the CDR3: TGTGCCAGCAGTGAAGCGCTTCGGGGTACTAACTATGGCTACACCTTC.